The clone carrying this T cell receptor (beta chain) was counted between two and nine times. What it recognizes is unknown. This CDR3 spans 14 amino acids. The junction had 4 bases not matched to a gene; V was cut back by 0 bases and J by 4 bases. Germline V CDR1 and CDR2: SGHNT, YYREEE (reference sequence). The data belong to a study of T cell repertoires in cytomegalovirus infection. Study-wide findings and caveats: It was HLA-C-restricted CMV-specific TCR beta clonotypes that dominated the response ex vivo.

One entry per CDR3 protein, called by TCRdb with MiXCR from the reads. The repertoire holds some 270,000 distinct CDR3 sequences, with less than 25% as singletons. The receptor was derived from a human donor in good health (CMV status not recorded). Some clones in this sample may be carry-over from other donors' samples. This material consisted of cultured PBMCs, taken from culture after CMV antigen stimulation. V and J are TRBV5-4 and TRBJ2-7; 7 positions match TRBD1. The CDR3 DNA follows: TGTGCCAGCAGCTTGGGTAGGGGGCAATACGAGCAGTACGTC. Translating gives CASSLGRGQYEQYV.